This TCR beta chain was retrieved from a study of identifying expanded T cells in peripheral blood. Study-level points and caveats: Approximately 2-week clone count variance significantly increased as total template count grew.

The assay was immunoSEQ multiplex PCR, and TCRdb's table has in-frame clones only and misses some. The sample yields some 93,000 clones, approximately 88% seen once. During the collection period, no donor immune events like infections were recorded. Germline V gene lookup returns CDR1 KGHSH and CDR2 LQKENI. The germline V and J ends were trimmed by 4 bases and 8 bases, with 14 bases remaining between them. The CDR3 covers 13 residues. Turning to this clone: Its antigen is currently unknown.

Sequenced sample: blood. The clonotype was recovered from a person aged 18 to 70 in good health. V is TRBV18 and J is TRBJ1-1; D ambiguous. CDR3 in amino acids: CASSQKSASEAFF. CDR3 DNA: TGTGCCAGCTCACAGAAGAGTGCCTCAGAAGCTTTCTTT.